The 22 T cell receptor beta chains below come from one sample, sequenced in a study of T-cell reconstitution after alpha-beta-depleted transplantation in children listed by TCRdb under 2016. The sample's treatment or condition label, decoded: allogeneic hematopoietic cell transplantation with graft depleted of TCRalphabeta T cells and CD19 B cells. Library generation was performed with PCR. TCRdb names Illumina HiSeq 2500 as the instrument used. TCR library preparation used molecular barcoding, with unique molecular identifiers applied to normalize quantification of the TCRbeta repertoire. TCRdb applied fastp at Q25 and MiXCR to the public reads, then kept only in-frame beta chains. Each CDR3 protein appears once, grouped with its most common genes and DNA. The sample yields 540,000 or so distinct CDR3 sequences; around 23% were counted once. The leading ten clones occupy roughly 14% of the sample.

Sequences were derived from PBMCs, mostly from graft donor cells, sampled 360 days after TCRalphabeta/CD19-depleted stem cell transplant. Source of these receptors: a boy under three years old who had a stem cell transplant for acute myeloid leukemia, so the T cells may come from the graft donor.

This chain links TRBV19 with TRBJ2-7; TRBD1 matches at 10 bases. Germline lookup yields CDR1 LNHDA and CDR2 SQIVND (reference sequence). The junction had 7 bases not matched to a gene; V was cut back by 4 bases and J by 4 bases. The CDR3 loop spans 15 amino acids. Here the CDR3 reads CASSTWDRGVYEQYF. CDR3 nucleotides: TGTGCCAGTAGTACATGGGACAGGGGAGTATACGAGCAGTACTTC.

This clonotype was counted ten times or more. V is TRBV6-5 and J is TRBJ1-2; D uncertain. Germline CDR1 and CDR2: MNHEY and SVGAGI. Deletions cut 2 bases from V and 4 bases from J, with 8 bases between. CDR3 length: 13 amino acids. For the CDR3, the DNA is TGTGCCAGCAGTTACCGGCCAGGCTATGGCTACACCTTC. Amino acids: CASSYRPGYGYTF.

The CDR3 region is CASSTPRDGGHTDTQYF. Written as DNA, the CDR3 is TGTGCCAGCAGCACTCCAAGGGACGGGGGTCACACAGATACGCAGTATTTT. V is TRBV11-2 and J is TRBJ2-3; perhaps TRBD2 as D (6 bases). The V gene lost 5 bases and the J gene lost 2 bases, with 20 bases spanning the gap. CDR1 and CDR2 (germline): SGHAT, FQNNGV. CDR3 size: 17 residues.

A few counts support this clonotype. The CDR3 nucleotides are TGTGCCAGCAGCATAGGGGGCCGGGGGGGTGAGCAGTTCTTC. It is translated as CASSIGGRGGEQFF. The gene calls are TRBV7-9 and TRBJ2-1; possible D gene TRBD2, 8 bases. The CDR3 has 14 residues. The V end was cut by 5 bases, the J end by 9 bases, with 17 bases between. Germline assignment: CDR1 SEHNR and CDR2 FQNEAQ (reference sequence).

Only a few counts were recorded for this clonotype. The J gene is TRBJ1-2, the V gene TRBV6-6; D might be TRBD1 (6 bases). The CDR3 loop spans 13 amino acids. Deletions cut 7 bases from V and 4 bases from J, with 13 bases between. Germline CDR1 reads MNHNY; CDR2 reads SVGAGI (reference sequence). CDR3 DNA: TGTGCCAGCACCGAGGGGGGTACCTATGGCTACACCTTC. Encoded protein: CASTEGGTYGYTF.

This clonotype was seen a few times. This chain links TRBV5-1 with TRBJ2-1, with D possibly matching TRBD2 (6 bases). The germline V gene has CDR1 SGHRS and CDR2 YFSETQ. CDR3 length: 14 amino acids. V was clipped by 0 bases and J by 8 bases, with 12 bases between them. The CDR3 reads CASSLDGWGDEQFF. The CDR3 DNA reads TGCGCCAGCAGCTTGGACGGGTGGGGGGATGAGCAGTTCTTC.

V is TRBV7-2 and J is TRBJ1-5; 10 positions match TRBD1. CDR1 SGHTA and CDR2 FQGNSA come from the germline V gene. This CDR3 is 15 amino acids long. V lost 5 bases and J lost 6; bases outside the gene matches: 7. CDR3 protein: CASSPGQGNIQPQHF. The CDR3 nucleotides are TGTGCCAGCAGCCCGGGACAGGGGAATATTCAGCCCCAGCATTTT.

V usage is TRBV10-3 and J usage is TRBJ2-2, with 8 bases aligning to TRBD1. From germline, CDR1 is ENHRY and CDR2 SYGVKD. The CDR3 sequence is 14 residues long. Unmatched junction bases numbered 4, after V lost 6 bases and J lost 4 bases. CDR3 region: CAISLGQGTGELFF. The CDR3 nucleotides are TGTGCCATCAGCCTTGGACAGGGCACCGGGGAGCTGTTTTTT.

This clonotype appeared many times. This chain links TRBV29-1 with TRBJ2-3, with D uncertain. The ends were cut back, 4 bases at V and 0 bases at J, with 5 bases in the middle. The CDR3 runs to 12 residues. Germline V gives CDR1 SQVTM, CDR2 ANQGSEA. The CDR3 is CSVGHSTDTQYF. CDR3 bases: TGCAGCGTTGGACACAGCACAGATACGCAGTATTTT.

The chain links TRBV13 to TRBJ2-7; 9 positions match TRBD2. The trim removed 3 bases at V and 4 bases at J, leaving 4 bases unmatched. The CDR3 contains 14 residues. Germline CDR1 and CDR2: PRHDT and FYEKMQ (reference sequence). The CDR3 nucleotides read TGTGCCAGCAGCTTCAGCGGGGGGCCTTACGAGCAGTACTTC. Translated, it gives CASSFSGGPYEQYF.

This clonotype was detected only a few times. The CDR3 is CSAREVQQETQYF. Here the CDR3 DNA reads TGCAGTGCTAGAGAGGTACAGCAAGAGACCCAGTACTTC. The chain couples TRBV20-1 to TRBJ2-5; unclear D gene. V dropped 0 bases and J dropped 2 bases, with 7 bases sitting between them. The length of the CDR3 is 13 residues. From germline, CDR1 is DFQATT and CDR2 SNEGSKA (reference sequence).

This clonotype was counted at least ten times. This chain joins TRBV12-3 or TRBV12-4 and TRBJ2-5; D is uncertain. This CDR3 comprises 17 residues. V was shortened by 4 bases and J by 2 bases, with 20 bases between the two germline ends. The CDR3 DNA reads TGTGCCAGCAGTTCCGCGCCAGGTTGGGGTTTTCAAGAGACCCAGTACTTC. Amino acid sequence: CASSSAPGWGFQETQYF.

The gene calls are TRBV20-1 and TRBJ1-5; the match to TRBD1 covers 8 bases. This CDR3 is 14 amino acids long. V was clipped by 6 bases and J by 1 base; unmatched bases: 5. CDR1 and CDR2 from the germline V gene are DFQATT and SNEGSKA (reference sequence). CDR3 sequence: CSAPDRVSNQPQHF. DNA of the CDR3: TGCAGTGCCCCGGACAGGGTGAGCAATCAGCCCCAGCATTTT.

There are many counts of this clonotype. This chain links TRBV11-3 with TRBJ2-2; TRBD2 matches at 8 bases. The germline CDR1 and CDR2 sequences are SGHNT and YENEEA. The CDR3 loop spans 15 amino acids. The trim removed 3 bases at V and 1 base at J, leaving 1 base unmatched. The CDR3 sequence: CASSFGGGNTGELFF. CDR3 coding DNA: TGTGCCAGCAGCTTCGGGGGGGGGAACACCGGGGAGCTGTTTTTT.

This clonotype came up many times. The V call is TRBV20-1, the J call TRBJ2-2; D possibly corresponds to TRBD1 (6 bases). V shed 1 base and J shed 5 bases, with 20 bases lying between them. CDR3 length equals 17 residues. CDR1 and CDR2 from the germline V gene are DFQATT and SNEGSKA (reference sequence). The CDR3 coding sequence is TGCAGTGCTAGAGTGTTGGTCAGCACACAGGGAACCGGGGAGCTGTTTTTT. It yields the protein CSARVLVSTQGTGELFF.

In this sample, this clonotype turned up a few times. CDR3 coding DNA: TGTGCCAGCAGCAAGGACAGGGAGAGCACTGAAGCTTTCTTT. It is translated as CASSKDRESTEAFF. The chain has TRBV27 and TRBJ1-1, with 8 bases fitting TRBD1. The J segment lost 4 bases and the V segment lost 6 bases, leaving 7 bases of the junction unmatched. CDR1 is MNHEY, CDR2 SMNVEV, per germline (reference sequence). The CDR3 runs 14 residues.

This clonotype occurred a few times. The chain carries TRBV29-1 and TRBJ1-1; TRBD1 aligns across 8 bases. The CDR3 is 13 residues long. V shed 1 base and J 7 bases; nucleotides not matched to a gene: 5. The germline V gene has CDR1 SQVTM and CDR2 ANQGSEA. CDR3 loop: CSVEGKTGVEAFF. CDR3 DNA sequence: TGCAGCGTTGAAGGGAAGACAGGGGTTGAAGCTTTCTTT.

The J gene is TRBJ2-7, the V gene TRBV10-3; TRBD1 matches at 8 bases. The CDR3 sequence is 16 residues long. The V segment lost 4 bases and the J segment 4 bases; nucleotides outside the gene matches: 12. Germline CDR1 ENHRY, CDR2 SYGVKD. Here the CDR3 reads CAISATGGVGSYEQYV. The CDR3 region has the DNA TGTGCCATCAGTGCCACAGGGGGAGTGGGATCTTACGAGCAGTACGTC.

The V and J genes are TRBV10-3 and TRBJ1-1; TRBD1 matches at 8 bases. Germline CDR1 ENHRY, CDR2 SYGVKD. The CDR3 loop spans 15 amino acids. With 7 bases clipped from V and 2 bases from J, the junction kept 9 bases outside the gene matches. CDR3 sequence (DNA): TGTGCCATCAACCGACAGGGGACTGCTAACACTGAAGCTTTCTTT. Translated, it gives CAINRQGTANTEAFF.

This clonotype showed up many times. The V gene is TRBV20-1, the J gene TRBJ1-1; the D is unclear. CDR1 and CDR2 from the germline V gene are DFQATT and SNEGSKA (reference sequence). The CDR3 is 15 amino acids. V was clipped by 0 bases and J by 1 base, with 12 bases between them. The CDR3 spells CSAREPGSRNTEAFF. CDR3 coding DNA: TGCAGTGCTAGAGAACCCGGGTCGAGGAACACTGAAGCTTTCTTT.

This clonotype came up many times. The chain combines TRBV10-3 with TRBJ2-5; D is possibly TRBD1 (5 bases). The V end was cut by 2 bases, the J end by 4 bases, with 8 bases between. This CDR3 has 13 residues. Germline lookup yields CDR1 ENHRY and CDR2 SYGVKD. Here the CDR3 reads CAISEGQGETQYF. The CDR3, as DNA: TGTGCCATCAGTGAGGGGCAGGGAGAGACCCAGTACTTC.

This clonotype came up many times. The chain recombines TRBV15 with TRBJ2-3, with D possibly being TRBD2 (5 bases). V was cut by 0 bases and J by 2 bases, with 18 bases left in between. The CDR3 has 18 residues. CDR1 and CDR2 from the germline V gene are LNHNV and YYDKDF (reference sequence). This CDR3 reads CATSRDQAGFGDTDTQYF. The CDR3 region has the DNA TGTGCCACCAGCAGAGATCAGGCGGGTTTCGGGGACACAGATACGCAGTATTTT.